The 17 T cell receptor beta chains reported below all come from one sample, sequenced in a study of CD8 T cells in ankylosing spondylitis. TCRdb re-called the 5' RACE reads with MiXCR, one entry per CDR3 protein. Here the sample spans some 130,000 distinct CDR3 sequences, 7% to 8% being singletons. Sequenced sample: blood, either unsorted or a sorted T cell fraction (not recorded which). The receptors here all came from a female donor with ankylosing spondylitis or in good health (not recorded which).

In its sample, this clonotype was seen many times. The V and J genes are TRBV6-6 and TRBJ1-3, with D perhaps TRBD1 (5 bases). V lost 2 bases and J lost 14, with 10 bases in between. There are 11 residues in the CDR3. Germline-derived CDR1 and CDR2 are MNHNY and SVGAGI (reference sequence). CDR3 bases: TGTGCCAGCAGTTACGCGCGGACACTATATTTT. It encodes CASSYARTLYF.

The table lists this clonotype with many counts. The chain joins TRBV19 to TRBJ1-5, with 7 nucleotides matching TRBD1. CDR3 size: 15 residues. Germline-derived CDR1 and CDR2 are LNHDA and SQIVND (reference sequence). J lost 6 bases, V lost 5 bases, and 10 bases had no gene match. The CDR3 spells CASSRRDSLSQPQHF. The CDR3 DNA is TGTGCCAGTAGTCGCCGGGACAGCCTGAGTCAGCCCCAGCATTTT.

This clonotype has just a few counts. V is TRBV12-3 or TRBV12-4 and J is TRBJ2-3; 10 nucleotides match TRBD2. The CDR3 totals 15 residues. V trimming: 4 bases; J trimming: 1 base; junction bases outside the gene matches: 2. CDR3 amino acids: CASSSTSGGTDTQYF. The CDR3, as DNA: TGTGCCAGCAGTTCTACTAGCGGGGGCACAGATACGCAGTATTTT.

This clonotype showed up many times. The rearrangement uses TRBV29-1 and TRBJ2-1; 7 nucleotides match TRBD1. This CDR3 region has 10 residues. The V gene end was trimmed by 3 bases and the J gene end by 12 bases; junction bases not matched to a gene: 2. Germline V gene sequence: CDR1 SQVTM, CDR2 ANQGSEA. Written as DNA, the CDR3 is TGCAGCGTTGATCCAGGGGGGCAGTTCTTC. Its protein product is CSVDPGGQFF.

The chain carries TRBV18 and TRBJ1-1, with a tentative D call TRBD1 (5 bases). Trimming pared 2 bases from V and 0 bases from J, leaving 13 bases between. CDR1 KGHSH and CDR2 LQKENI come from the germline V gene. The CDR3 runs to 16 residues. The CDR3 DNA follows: TGTGCCAGCTCACCAATTGGGGGGGAGATGAACACTGAAGCTTTCTTT. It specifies CASSPIGGEMNTEAFF.

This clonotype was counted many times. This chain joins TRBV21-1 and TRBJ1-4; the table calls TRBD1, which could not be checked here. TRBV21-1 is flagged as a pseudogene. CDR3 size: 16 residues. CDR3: CASSKVDRALVGKLFF. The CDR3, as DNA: TGTGCCAGCAGCAAAGTGGACAGGGCCCTGGTTGGAAAACTGTTTTTT.

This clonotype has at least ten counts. The CDR3 sequence: CASSLQGNNEQFF. The CDR3 nucleotides read TGTGCCAGCAGCTTACAGGGGAACAATGAGCAGTTCTTC. The V and J genes are TRBV7-9 and TRBJ2-1, with D perhaps TRBD1 (6 bases). V dropped 2 bases and J dropped 5 bases, with 7 bases sitting between them. The CDR3 is made up of 13 amino acids. Germline CDR1 and CDR2: SEHNR and FQNEAQ (reference sequence).

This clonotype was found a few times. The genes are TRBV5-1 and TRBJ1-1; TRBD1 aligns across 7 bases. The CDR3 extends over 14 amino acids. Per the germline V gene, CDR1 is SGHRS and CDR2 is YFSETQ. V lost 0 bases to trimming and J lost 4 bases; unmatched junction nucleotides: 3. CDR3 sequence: CASSLVQGRTEAFF. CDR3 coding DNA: TGCGCCAGCAGCTTGGTACAGGGGCGCACTGAAGCTTTCTTT.

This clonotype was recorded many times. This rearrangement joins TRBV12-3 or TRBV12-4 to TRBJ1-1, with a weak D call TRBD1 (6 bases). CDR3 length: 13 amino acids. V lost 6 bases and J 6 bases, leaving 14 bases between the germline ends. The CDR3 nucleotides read TGTGCCAGCAGCCCCGGACAGTGGGCTGAAGCTTTCTTT. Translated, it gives CASSPGQWAEAFF.

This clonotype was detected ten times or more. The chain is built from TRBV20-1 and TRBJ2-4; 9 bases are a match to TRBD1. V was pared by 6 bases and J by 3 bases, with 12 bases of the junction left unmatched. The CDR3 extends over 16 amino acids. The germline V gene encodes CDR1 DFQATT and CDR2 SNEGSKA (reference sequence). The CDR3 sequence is CSALATGQGGKNIQYF. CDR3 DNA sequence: TGCAGTGCCCTGGCGACGGGACAGGGTGGCAAAAACATTCAGTACTTC.

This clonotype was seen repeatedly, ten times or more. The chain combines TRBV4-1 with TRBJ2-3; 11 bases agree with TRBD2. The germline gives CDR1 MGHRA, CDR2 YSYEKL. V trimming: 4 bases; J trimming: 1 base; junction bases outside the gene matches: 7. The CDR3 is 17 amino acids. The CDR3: CASSPELAGGRTDTQYF. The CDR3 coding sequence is TGCGCCAGCAGCCCTGAGCTAGCGGGGGGACGCACAGATACGCAGTATTTT.

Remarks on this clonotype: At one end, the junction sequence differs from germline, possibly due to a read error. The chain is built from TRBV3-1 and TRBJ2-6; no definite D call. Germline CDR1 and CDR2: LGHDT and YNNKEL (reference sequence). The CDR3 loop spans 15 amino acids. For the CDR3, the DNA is TGTGCCAGCACCAAGCCCTCCTCTGGGACCAACGTCCTGACTTTC. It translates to CASTKPSSGTNVLTF.

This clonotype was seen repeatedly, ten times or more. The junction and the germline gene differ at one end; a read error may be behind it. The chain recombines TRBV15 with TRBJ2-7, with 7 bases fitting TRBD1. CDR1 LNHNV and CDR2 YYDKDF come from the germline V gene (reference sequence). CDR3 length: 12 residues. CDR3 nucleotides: TGTGGCACCAGCAGACCCCGGGACAGAATCAACTTC. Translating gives CGTSRPRDRINF. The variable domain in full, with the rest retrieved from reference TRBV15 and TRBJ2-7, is DAMVIQNPRYQVTQFGKPVTLSCSQTLNHNVMYWYQQKSSQAPKLLFHYYDKDFNNEADTPDNFQSRRPNTSFCFLDIRSPGLGDTAMYLCGTSRPRDRINFGPGTRLTVT.

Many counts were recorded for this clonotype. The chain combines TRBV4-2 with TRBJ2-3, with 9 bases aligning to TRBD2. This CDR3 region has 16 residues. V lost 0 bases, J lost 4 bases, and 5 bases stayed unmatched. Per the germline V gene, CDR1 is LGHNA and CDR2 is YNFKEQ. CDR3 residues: CASSQEWRGGSDTQYF. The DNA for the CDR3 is TGTGCCAGCAGCCAAGAGTGGCGGGGGGGATCAGATACGCAGTATTTT.

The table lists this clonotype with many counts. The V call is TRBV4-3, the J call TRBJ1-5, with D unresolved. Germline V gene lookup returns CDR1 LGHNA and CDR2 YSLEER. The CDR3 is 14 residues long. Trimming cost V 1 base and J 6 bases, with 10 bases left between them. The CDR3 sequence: CASSQARSGQPQHF. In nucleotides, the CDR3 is TGCGCCAGCAGCCAAGCGCGAAGTGGTCAGCCCCAGCATTTT.

CDR3 protein: CASSEALRRGPSYNEQFF. The CDR3 DNA reads as TGTGCCAGCAGTGAAGCGCTTCGGCGGGGGCCCTCCTACAATGAGCAGTTCTTC. The chain employs TRBV6-1 and TRBJ2-1; a possible D gene is TRBD2 (7 bases). The CDR3 has 18 residues. The V gene's germline CDR1 is MNHNS and CDR2 SASEGT. V was cut by 0 bases and J by 0 bases, with 15 bases left in between.

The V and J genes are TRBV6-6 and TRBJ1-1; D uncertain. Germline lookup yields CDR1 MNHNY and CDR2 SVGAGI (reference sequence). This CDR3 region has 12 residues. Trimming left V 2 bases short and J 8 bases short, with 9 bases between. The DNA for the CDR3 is TGTGCCAGCAGTTACCGGGAGCAAGAAGCTTTCTTT. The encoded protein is CASSYREQEAFF.